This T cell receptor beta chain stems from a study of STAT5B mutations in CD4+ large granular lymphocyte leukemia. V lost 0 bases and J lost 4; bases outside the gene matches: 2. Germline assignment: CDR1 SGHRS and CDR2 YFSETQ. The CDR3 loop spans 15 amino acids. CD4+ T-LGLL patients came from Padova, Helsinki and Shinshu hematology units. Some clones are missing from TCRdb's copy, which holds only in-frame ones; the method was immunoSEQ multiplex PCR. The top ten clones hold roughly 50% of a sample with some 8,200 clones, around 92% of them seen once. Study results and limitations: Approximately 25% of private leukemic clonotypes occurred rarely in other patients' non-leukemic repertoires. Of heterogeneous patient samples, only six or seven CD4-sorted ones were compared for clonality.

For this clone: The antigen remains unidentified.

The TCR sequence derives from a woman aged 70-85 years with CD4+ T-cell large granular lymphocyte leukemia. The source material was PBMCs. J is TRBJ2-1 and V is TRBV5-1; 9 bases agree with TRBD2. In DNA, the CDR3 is TGCGCCAGCAGCTTGGCAGCGGGGGGATACAATGAGCAGTTCTTC. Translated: CASSLAAGGYNEQFF.